What follows describes a single T cell receptor (beta chain). The antigen is undetermined. Per the germline V gene, CDR1 is SGHTA and CDR2 is FQGNSA. The length of the CDR3 is 15 residues. V was shortened by 2 bases and J by 1 base, with 11 bases between the two germline ends. This specimen comes from a study of CD8 T cells in Susac syndrome. Findings and caveats of the study: The Susac syndrome CD4+ T cell repertoires displayed no clonal expansion.

Sequencing of TCR beta covered CD8+ and CD4+ T cells obtained from blood. RNA was extracted with the RNeasy kit, and a quantity of about 0.45 to 1 ug was reverse transcribed using random hexamers. By means of immunoSEQ multiplex PCR, TCR beta CDR3 spanning 54 Vbeta and 13 Jbeta underwent amplification. TCRdb re-derived calls from the immunoSEQ multiplex PCR reads in MiXCR, one entry per CDR3 protein. The sample has 150,000 or so distinct CDR3 sequences; 85% to 95% are singletons. The receptor's source is a human donor with Susac syndrome. The genes are TRBV7-2 and TRBJ1-1; D not certain. The sample comprised CD4+ T cells from PBMCs. CDR3 protein: CASSLSQHSNTEAFF. In DNA, the CDR3 is TGTGCCAGCAGCTTAAGCCAACATTCGAACACTGAAGCTTTCTTT.